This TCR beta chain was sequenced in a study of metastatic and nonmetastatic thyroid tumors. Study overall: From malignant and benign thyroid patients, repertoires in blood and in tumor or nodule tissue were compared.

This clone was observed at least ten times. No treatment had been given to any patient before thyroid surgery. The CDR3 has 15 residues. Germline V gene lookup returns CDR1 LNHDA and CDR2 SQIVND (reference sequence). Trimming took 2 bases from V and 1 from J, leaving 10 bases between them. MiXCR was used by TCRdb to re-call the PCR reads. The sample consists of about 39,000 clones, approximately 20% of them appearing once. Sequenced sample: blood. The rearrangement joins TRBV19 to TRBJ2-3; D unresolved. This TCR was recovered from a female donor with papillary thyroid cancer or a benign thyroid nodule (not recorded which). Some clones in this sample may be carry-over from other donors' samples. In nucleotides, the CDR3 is TGTGCCAGTAGTATATTGGTCACGGGCACAGATACGCAGTATTTT. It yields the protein CASSILVTGTDTQYF.